This T cell receptor (beta chain) was identified in a study of OX40 agonist ivuxolimab in advanced cancers. Study summary: The dose-escalation group included hepatocellular carcinoma, melanoma, renal cell carcinoma and head and neck cancer.

Using immunoSEQ multiplex PCR, the repertoire was profiled, and TCRdb retains in-frame clones only, with some absent. The sample includes about 79,000 clones, over 75% of them seen just once. CDR3 length: 12 amino acids. Trimming removed 5 bases from V and 7 bases from J, with 10 bases in between. The germline V gene has CDR1 MDHEN and CDR2 SYDVKM. The receptor comes from an adult with an advanced solid tumor such as melanoma, head and neck, liver or kidney cancer. The J gene is TRBJ2-3, the V gene TRBV28; D not resolved. The input for sequencing was CD4+ or CD8+ T cells sorted from blood, taken in a trial of the OX40 agonist ivuxolimab. For the CDR3, the DNA is TGTGCCAGCAGTGACCCGGAGAATACGCAGTATTTT. The encoded protein is CASSDPENTQYF. Complete variable domain (other parts from reference TRBV28 and TRBJ2-3): DVKVTQSSRYLVKRTGEKVFLECVQDMDHENMFWYRQDPGLGLRLIYFSYDVKMKEKGDIPEGYSVSREKKERFSLILESASTNQTSMYLCASSDPENTQYFGPGTRLTVL.